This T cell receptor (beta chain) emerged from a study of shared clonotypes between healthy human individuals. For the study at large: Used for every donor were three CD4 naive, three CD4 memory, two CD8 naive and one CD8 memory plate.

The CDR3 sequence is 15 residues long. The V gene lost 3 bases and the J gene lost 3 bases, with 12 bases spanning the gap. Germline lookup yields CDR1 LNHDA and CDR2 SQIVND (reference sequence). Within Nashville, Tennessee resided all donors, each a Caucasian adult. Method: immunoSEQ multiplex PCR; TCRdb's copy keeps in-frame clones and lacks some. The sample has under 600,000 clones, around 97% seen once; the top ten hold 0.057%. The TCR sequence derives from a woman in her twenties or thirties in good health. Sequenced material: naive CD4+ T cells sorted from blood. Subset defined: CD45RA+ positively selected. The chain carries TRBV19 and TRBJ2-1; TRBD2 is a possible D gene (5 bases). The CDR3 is CASSMRARDYNEQFF. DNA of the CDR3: TGTGCCAGTAGTATGAGGGCCCGGGACTACAATGAGCAGTTCTTC.